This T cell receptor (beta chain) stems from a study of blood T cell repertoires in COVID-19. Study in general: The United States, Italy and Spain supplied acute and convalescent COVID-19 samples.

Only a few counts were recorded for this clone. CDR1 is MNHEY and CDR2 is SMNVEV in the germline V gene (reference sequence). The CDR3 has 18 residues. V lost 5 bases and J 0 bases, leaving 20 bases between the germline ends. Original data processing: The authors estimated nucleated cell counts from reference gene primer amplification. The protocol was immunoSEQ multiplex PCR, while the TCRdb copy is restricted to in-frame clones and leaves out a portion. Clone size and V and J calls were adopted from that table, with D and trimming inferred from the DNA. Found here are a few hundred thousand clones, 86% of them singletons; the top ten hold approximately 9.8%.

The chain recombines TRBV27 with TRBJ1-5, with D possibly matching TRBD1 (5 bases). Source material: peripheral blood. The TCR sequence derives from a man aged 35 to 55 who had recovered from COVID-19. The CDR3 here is CASSPQAGFPYSNQPQHF. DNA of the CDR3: TGTGCCAGCAGTCCACAAGCAGGGTTCCCCTATAGCAATCAGCCCCAGCATTTT.